The clone carrying this TCR beta chain was detected only a few times. This entry belongs to a study of cytomegalovirus exposure and HLA in healthy donors. Study in general: Of the donors genotyped, 398 in all, 65% to 90% fell in the Caucasian-associated ancestry cluster.

V shed 3 bases, J shed 2 bases, and the junction held 4 bases outside the gene matches. Germline CDR1 and CDR2: WSHSY and SAAADI. The CDR3 has 15 residues. The PCR employed 60 Vbeta primers together with 13 Jbeta primers. This table comes from immunoSEQ multiplex PCR, and its TCRdb copy is limited to in-frame clones, with some not included. The data contain some 150,000 clones, approximately 80% of them singletons. Material: PBMCs. The clonotype originates from a woman in her 30s in good health and CMV-seronegative. The chain couples TRBV10-2 to TRBJ1-3, with 7 bases aligning to TRBD1. The CDR3 DNA follows: TGCGCCAGCAGTGAATCGCAGGGGGCTGGAAACACCATATATTTT. It specifies CASSESQGAGNTIYF.